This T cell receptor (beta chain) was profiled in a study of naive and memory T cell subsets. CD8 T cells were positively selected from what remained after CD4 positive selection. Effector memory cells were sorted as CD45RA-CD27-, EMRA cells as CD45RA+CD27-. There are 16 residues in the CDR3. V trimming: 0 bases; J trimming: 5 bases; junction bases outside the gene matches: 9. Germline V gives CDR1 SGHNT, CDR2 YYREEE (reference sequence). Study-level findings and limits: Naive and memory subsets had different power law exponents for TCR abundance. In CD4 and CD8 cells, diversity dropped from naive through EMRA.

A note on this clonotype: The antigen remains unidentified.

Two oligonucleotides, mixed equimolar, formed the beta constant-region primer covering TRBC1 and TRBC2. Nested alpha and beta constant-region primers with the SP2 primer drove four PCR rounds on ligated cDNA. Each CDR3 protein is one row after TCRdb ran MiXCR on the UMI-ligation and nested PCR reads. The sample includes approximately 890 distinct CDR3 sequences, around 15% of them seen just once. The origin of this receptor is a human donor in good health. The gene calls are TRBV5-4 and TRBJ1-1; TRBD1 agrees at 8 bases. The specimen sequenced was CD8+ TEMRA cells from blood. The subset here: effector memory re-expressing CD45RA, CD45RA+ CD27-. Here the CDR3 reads CASSLGSGGGLTEAFF. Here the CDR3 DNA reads TGTGCCAGCAGCTTGGGGTCAGGGGGCGGCTTGACTGAAGCTTTCTTT.